Listed below are T cell receptor beta chains from one sample, sequenced in a study of early T cells in non-severe SARS-CoV-2 infection. TCRdb re-analysed the 5' RACE reads in MiXCR, keeping a single row per CDR3 protein. The data contain about 56,000 distinct CDR3 sequences, over 12% of them singletons. Sequences were derived from whole blood, sampled at baseline. The receptors derive from an adult who was a healthcare worker with PCR-confirmed SARS-CoV-2 infection or an uninfected control (not recorded which). Both conserved end residues are part of each CDR3. D genes are given only for firm matches. Size tells how often a clone was seen (once, few, many) or the class of an expanded clone, and some rows leave it out.

clone size: few
D gene: TRBD1
V gene: TRBV13
J gene: TRBJ2-7
CDR3 protein: CASSLRGTGTFYEQYF
CDR3 DNA: TGTGCCAGCAGCTTACGTGGGACAGGGACCTTCTACGAGCAGTACTTC

clone size: few
D gene: TRBD1
V gene: TRBV10-2
J gene: TRBJ2-7
CDR3 protein: CASGKDRDYEQYF
CDR3 DNA: TGCGCCAGCGGAAAGGACAGGGACTACGAGCAGTACTTC

clone size: -
D gene: -
V gene: TRBV29-1
J gene: TRBJ2-7
CDR3 protein: CSVGSNEQYF
CDR3 DNA: TGCAGCGTTGGAAGTAACGAGCAGTACTTC

clone size: -
D gene: TRBD2
V gene: TRBV20-1
J gene: TRBJ2-1
CDR3 protein: CSARKTSGPYNEQFF
CDR3 DNA: TGCAGTGCTAGAAAGACTAGCGGGCCTTACAATGAGCAGTTCTTC

clone size: many
D gene: -
V gene: TRBV25-1
J gene: TRBJ1-6
CDR3 protein: CASSRYGPRNSPLHF
CDR3 DNA: TGTGCCAGCAGCCGCTACGGGCCCCGAAATTCACCCCTCCACTTT

clone size: -
D gene: TRBD1
V gene: TRBV6-6
J gene: TRBJ1-1
CDR3 protein: CASLQQGARGTEAFF
CDR3 DNA: TGTGCCAGCTTACAACAGGGGGCGCGTGGCACTGAAGCTTTCTTT

clone size: few
D gene: -
V gene: TRBV3-1
J gene: TRBJ2-7
CDR3 protein: CASSQGQGLRKTYEQYF
CDR3 DNA: TGTGCCAGCAGCCAAGGTCAAGGACTTAGAAAAACCTACGAGCAGTACTTC

clone size: few
D gene: TRBD2
V gene: TRBV6-1
J gene: TRBJ2-3
CDR3 protein: CASSVSGAGVGDTQYF
CDR3 DNA: TGTGCCAGCAGTGTGTCTGGTGCGGGGGTTGGAGATACGCAGTATTTT

clone size: -
D gene: -
V gene: TRBV20-1
J gene: TRBJ1-5
CDR3 protein: CTRLVINQPQHF
CDR3 DNA: TGCACCCGCCTAGTTATCAATCAGCCCCAGCATTTT

clone size: few
D gene: -
V gene: TRBV25-1
J gene: TRBJ2-2
CDR3 protein: CASSVRDTLANTGELFF
CDR3 DNA: TGTGCCAGCAGTGTGCGGGACACCTTAGCGAACACCGGGGAGCTGTTTTTT

clone size: -
D gene: -
V gene: TRBV20-1
J gene: TRBJ2-1
CDR3 protein: CSAAPDNEQFF
CDR3 DNA: TGCAGTGCCGCGCCGGACAATGAGCAGTTCTTC

clone size: few
D gene: TRBD1
V gene: TRBV5-1
J gene: TRBJ2-7
CDR3 protein: CASSSGTGRPNPVF
CDR3 DNA: TGCGCCAGCAGCTCCGGGACAGGGCGTCCCAACCCCGTCTTC

clone size: many
D gene: -
V gene: TRBV7-9
J gene: TRBJ2-7
CDR3 protein: CASSLASVNEQYF
CDR3 DNA: TGTGCCAGCAGCTTAGCGTCGGTGAACGAGCAGTACTTC